These T cell receptor beta chains were read from a single sample in a study of T cell repertoires in cytomegalovirus infection. TCRdb re-called the reads with MiXCR, one entry per CDR3 protein. This table holds about 180,000 distinct CDR3 sequences, approximately 15% found once. What was sequenced was PBMCs. The receptors were sampled from a human donor in good health (CMV status not recorded). Some clones in this sample may be carry-over from other donors' samples. The CDR3 runs from the conserved cysteine through the conserved F or W. D genes are given only for firm matches. The listing skips clone size in some rows; elsewhere it reads once, few, many or a size class.

-,TRBJ1-1,-,TRBV25-1,CASSEFGPEAFF,TGTGCCAGCAGTGAATTCGGACCTGAAGCTTTCTTT
-,TRBJ1-3,-,TRBV20-1,CSALGYGQGNTIYF,TGCAGTGCTTTGGGGTATGGGCAAGGAAACACCATATATTTT
few,TRBJ2-3,-,TRBV4-1,CASSQESGSTDTQYF,TGCGCCAGCAGCCAAGAAAGCGGGTCCACAGATACGCAGTATTTT
many,TRBJ2-1,-,TRBV12-3/TRBV12-4,CASRFGRYNEQFF,TGTGCCAGCAGATTTGGGCGCTACAATGAGCAGTTCTTC
many,TRBJ1-1,TRBD1,TRBV10-3,CAISPDRENTEAFF,TGTGCCATCAGTCCCGACAGGGAGAACACTGAAGCTTTCTTT
-,TRBJ2-5,-,TRBV28,CASSTGPSTQYF,TGTGCCAGCAGTACCGGGCCCTCGACCCAGTACTTC
many,TRBJ2-2,TRBD2,TRBV28,CASSLQPGLADTGELFF,TGTGCCAGCAGTCTACAACCGGGACTAGCGGACACCGGGGAGCTGTTTTTT
few,TRBJ1-1,-,TRBV12-3/TRBV12-4,CASRGDAATEAFF,TGTGCCAGCAGGGGGGACGCGGCTACTGAAGCTTTCTTT
many,TRBJ2-2,-,TRBV29-1,CSTRTVGRGDTGELFF,TGCAGCACGCGGACGGTAGGGAGAGGAGACACCGGGGAGCTGTTTTTT
many,TRBJ2-1,-,TRBV6-1,CASSDQRHSGNEQFF,TGTGCCAGCAGTGATCAAAGGCATTCCGGCAATGAGCAGTTCTTC
-,TRBJ2-1,-,TRBV28,CASSLTSTLNEQFF,TGTGCCAGCAGTTTAACAAGCACTCTAAATGAGCAGTTCTTC
many,TRBJ1-3,-,TRBV7-9,CASSLVDSSGNTIYF,TGTGCCAGCAGCTTAGTGGACAGCTCTGGAAACACCATATATTTT